The subject of this entry is one TCR beta chain. V lost 1 base and J lost 8, with 17 bases in between. Germline V gene data show CDR1 as LGHNT and CDR2 as FRNRAP. The CDR3 contains 15 residues. These data originate in a study of blood T cell repertoires in COVID-19. Repertoires were generated with immunoSEQ multiplex PCR, while TCRdb's copy carries only in-frame clones and drops some. The top ten hold 3% of the sample, which has approximately 140,000 clones, approximately 86% seen once. This clonotype was obtained from a middle-aged woman with active or convalescent COVID-19. The genes are TRBV12-5 and TRBJ1-2; tentatively, D is TRBD1 (6 bases). Sequenced input: peripheral blood. The CDR3 DNA reads TGTGCTAGTGGTTTGGACTACACAGGGTCGATCGGCTACACCTTC. It codes for CASGLDYTGSIGYTF.